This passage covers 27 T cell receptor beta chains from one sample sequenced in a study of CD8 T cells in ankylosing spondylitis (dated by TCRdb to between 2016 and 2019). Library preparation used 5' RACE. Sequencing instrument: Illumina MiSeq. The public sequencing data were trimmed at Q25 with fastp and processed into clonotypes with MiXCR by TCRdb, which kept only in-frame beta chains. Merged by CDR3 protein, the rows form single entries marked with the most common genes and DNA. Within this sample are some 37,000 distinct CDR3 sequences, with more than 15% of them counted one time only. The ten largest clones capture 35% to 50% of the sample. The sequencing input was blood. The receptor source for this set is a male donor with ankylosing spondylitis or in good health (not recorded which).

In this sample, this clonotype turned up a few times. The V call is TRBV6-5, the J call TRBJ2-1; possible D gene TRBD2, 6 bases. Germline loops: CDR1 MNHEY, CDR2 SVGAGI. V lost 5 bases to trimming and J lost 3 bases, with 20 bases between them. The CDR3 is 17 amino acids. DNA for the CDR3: TGTGCCAGCAGTAAAGGACATTTCGGGGGTTACTACAATGAGCAGTTCTTC. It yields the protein CASSKGHFGGYYNEQFF.

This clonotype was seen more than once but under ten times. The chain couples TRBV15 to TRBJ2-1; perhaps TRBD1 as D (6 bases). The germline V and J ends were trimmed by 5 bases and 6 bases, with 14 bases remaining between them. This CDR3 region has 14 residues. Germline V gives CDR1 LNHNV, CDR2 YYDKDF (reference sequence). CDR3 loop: CATSGGQSRNEQFF. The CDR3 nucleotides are TGTGCCACCAGCGGCGGACAGAGTCGCAATGAGCAGTTCTTC. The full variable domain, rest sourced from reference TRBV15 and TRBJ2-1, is DAMVIQNPRYQVTQFGKPVTLSCSQTLNHNVMYWYQQKSSQAPKLLFHYYDKDFNNEADTPDNFQSRRPNTSFCFLDIRSPGLGDTAMYLCATSGGQSRNEQFFGPGTRLTVL.

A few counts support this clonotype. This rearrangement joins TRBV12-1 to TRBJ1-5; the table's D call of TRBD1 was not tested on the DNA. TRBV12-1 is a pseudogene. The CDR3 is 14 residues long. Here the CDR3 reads CASSSGQGGQPQHF. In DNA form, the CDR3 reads TGTGCCAGCAGCTCCGGACAGGGCGGCCAGCCCCAGCATTTT.

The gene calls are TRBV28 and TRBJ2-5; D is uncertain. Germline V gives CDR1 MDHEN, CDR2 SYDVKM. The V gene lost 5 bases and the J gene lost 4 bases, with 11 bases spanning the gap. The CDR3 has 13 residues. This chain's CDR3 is CASSTRSRETQYF. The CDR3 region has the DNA TGTGCCAGCAGTACGCGGAGTAGAGAGACCCAGTACTTC.

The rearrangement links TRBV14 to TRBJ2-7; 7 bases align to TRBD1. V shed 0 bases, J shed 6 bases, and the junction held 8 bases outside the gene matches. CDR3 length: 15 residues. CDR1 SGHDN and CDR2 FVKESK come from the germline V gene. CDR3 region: CASSQEDNRGCEQYV. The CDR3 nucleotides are TGTGCCAGCAGCCAAGAGGACAACAGGGGCTGCGAGCAGTACGTC.

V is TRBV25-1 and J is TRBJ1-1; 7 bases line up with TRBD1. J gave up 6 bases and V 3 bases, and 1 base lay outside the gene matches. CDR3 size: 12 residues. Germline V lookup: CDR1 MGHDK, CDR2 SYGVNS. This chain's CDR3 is CASSDDRAEAFF. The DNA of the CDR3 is TGTGCCAGCAGTGACGACAGGGCTGAAGCTTTCTTT.

DNA of the CDR3: TGTGCCAGCAGTTACTCCGGAGGGGCACTTCAGCCCCAGCATTTT. Translation gives CASSYSGGALQPQHF. The V call is TRBV6-6, the J call TRBJ1-5; D is possibly TRBD1 (5 bases). Trimming took off 0 bases at V and 6 bases at J, with 12 bases between the two ends. Germline CDR1 reads MNHNY; CDR2 reads SVGAGI (reference sequence). This CDR3 is built from 15 residues.

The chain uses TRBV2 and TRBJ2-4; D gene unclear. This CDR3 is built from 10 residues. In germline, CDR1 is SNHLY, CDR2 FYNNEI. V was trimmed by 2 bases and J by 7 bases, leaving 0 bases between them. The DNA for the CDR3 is TGTGCCAGCAGTGAAAACATTCAGTACTTC. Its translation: CASSENIQYF. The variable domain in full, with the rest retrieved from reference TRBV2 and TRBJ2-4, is EPEVTQTPSHQVTQMGQEVILRCVPISNHLYFYWYRQILGQKVEFLVSFYNNEISEKSEIFDDQFSVERPDGSNFTLKIRSTKLEDSAMYFCASSENIQYFGAGTRLSVL.

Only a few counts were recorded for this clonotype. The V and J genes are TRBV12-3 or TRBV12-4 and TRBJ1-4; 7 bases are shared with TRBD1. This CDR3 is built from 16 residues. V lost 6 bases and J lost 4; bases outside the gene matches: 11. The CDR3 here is CASSRIGQGDNEKLFF. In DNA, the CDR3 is TGTGCCAGCAGCCGAATTGGTCAGGGGGATAATGAAAAACTGTTTTTT.

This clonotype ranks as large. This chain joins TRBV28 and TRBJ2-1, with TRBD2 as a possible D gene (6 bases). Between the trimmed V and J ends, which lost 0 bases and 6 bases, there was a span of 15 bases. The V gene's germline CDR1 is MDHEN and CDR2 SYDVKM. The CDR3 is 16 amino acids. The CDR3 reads CASSLWGGAGGNEQFF. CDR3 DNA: TGTGCCAGCAGTTTATGGGGCGGGGCCGGTGGCAATGAGCAGTTCTTC.

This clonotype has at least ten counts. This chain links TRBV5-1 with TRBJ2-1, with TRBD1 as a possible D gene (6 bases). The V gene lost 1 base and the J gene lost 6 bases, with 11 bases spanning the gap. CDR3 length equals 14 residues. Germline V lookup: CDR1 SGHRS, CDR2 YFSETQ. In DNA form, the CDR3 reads TGCGCCAGCAGCTTGACAGGGATTACCAATGAGCAGTTCTTC. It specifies CASSLTGITNEQFF.

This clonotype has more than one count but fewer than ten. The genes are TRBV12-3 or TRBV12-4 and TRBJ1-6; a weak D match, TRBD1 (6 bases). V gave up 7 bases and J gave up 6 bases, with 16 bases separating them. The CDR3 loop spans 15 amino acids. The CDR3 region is CASTLTGGGNSPLHF. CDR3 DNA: TGTGCCAGCACCCTGACAGGAGGTGGTAATTCACCCCTCCACTTT.

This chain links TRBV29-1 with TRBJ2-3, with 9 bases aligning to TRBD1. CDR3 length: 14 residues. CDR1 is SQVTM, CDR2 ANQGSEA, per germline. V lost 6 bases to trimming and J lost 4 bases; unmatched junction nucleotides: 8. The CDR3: CSVGRDRVSDTQYF. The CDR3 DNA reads TGCAGCGTGGGCCGGGACAGGGTTTCAGATACGCAGTATTTT.

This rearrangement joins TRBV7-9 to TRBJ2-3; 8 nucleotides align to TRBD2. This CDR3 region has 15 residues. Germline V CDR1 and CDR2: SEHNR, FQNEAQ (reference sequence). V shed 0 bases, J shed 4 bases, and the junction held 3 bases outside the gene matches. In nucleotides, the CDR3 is TGTGCCAGCAGCTTAGCAGCGGGAGTCCCAGATACGCAGTATTTT. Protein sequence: CASSLAAGVPDTQYF.

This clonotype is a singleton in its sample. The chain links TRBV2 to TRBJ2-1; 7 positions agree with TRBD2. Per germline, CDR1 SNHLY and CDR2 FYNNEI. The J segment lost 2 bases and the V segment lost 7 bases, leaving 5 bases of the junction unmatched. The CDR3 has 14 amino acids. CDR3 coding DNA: TGTGCCAGCAAAGGGACTATAGCCTACAATGAGCAGTTCTTC. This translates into CASKGTIAYNEQFF.

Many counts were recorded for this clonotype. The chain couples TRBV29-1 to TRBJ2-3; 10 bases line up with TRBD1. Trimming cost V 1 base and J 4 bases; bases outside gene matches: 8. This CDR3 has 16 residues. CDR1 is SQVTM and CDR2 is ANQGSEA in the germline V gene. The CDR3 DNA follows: TGCAGCGTTGAAGGTGGGGGGACAGGGGATCCAGATACGCAGTATTTT. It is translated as CSVEGGGTGDPDTQYF.

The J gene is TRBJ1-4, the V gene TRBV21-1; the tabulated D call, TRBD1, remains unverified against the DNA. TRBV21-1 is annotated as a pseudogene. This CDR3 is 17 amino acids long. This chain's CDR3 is CASSKIHRDSSNEKLFF. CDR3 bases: TGTGCCAGCAGCAAAATTCACCGGGACAGTTCTAATGAAAAACTGTTTTTT.

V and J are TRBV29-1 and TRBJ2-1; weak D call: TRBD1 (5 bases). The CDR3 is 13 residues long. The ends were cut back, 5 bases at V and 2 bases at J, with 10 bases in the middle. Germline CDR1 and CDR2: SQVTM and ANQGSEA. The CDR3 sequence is CSVPGRTYNEQFF. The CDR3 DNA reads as TGCAGCGTTCCAGGGCGGACCTACAATGAGCAGTTCTTC.

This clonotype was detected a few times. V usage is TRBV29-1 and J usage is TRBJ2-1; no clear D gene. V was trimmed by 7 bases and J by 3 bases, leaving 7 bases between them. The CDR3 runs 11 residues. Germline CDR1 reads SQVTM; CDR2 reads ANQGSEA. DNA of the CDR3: TGCAGCGCCGACTTCTACAATGAGCAGTTCTTC. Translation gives CSADFYNEQFF.

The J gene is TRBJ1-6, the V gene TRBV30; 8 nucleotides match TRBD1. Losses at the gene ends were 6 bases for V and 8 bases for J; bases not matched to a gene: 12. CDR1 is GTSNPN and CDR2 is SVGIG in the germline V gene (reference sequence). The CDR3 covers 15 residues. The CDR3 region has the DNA TGTGCCTGTCCTCAGGGGGCCTCCGCCGATTCACCCCTCCACTTT. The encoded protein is CACPQGASADSPLHF. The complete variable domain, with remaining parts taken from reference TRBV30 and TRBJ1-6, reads SQTIHQWPATLVQPVGSPLSLECTVEGTSNPNLYWYRQAAGRGLQLLFYSVGIGQISSEVPQNLSASRPQDRQFILSSKKLLLSDSGFYLCACPQGASADSPLHFGNGTRLTVT.

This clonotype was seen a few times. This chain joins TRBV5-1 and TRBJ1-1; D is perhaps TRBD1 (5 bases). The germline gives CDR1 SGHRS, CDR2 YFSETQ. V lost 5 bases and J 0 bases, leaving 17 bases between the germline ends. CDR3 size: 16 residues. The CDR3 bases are TGCGCCAGCAGGGCGGAGGGGAGCATCCTGAACACTGAAGCTTTCTTT. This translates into CASRAEGSILNTEAFF.

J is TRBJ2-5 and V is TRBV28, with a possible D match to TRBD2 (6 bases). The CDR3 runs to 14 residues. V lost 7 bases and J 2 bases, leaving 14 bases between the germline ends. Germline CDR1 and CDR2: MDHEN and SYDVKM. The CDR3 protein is CASIPRDPQETQYF. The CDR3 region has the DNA TGTGCCAGCATCCCGCGGGACCCACAAGAGACCCAGTACTTC.

CDR3 sequence (DNA): TGTGCCAGCAGTCGGGGGCAGGGACGAAACACCATATATTTT. This gives the protein CASSRGQGRNTIYF. The chain employs TRBV28 and TRBJ1-3, with D perhaps TRBD1 (6 bases). This CDR3 has 14 residues. Germline V gives CDR1 MDHEN, CDR2 SYDVKM. Trimming took 5 bases from V and 5 from J, leaving 13 bases between them.

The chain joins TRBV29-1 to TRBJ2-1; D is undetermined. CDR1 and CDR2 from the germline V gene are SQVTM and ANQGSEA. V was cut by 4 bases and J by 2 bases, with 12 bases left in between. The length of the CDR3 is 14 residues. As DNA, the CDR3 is TGCAGCGTTGGGCCGGCACTTACCTACAATGAGCAGTTCTTC. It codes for CSVGPALTYNEQFF.

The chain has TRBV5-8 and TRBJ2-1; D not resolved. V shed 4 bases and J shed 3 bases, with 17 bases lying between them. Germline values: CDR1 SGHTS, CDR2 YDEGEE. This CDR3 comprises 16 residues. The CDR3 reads CASSPSSLTGYNEQFF. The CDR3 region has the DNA TGTGCCAGCAGCCCCAGTAGCCTGACGGGCTACAATGAGCAGTTCTTC.

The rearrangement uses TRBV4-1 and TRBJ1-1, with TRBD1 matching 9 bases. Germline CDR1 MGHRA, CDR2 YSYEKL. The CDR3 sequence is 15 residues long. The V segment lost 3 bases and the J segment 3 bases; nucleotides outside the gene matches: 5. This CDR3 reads CASSQGTGWYTEAFF. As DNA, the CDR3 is TGCGCCAGCAGCCAGGGGACAGGGTGGTACACTGAAGCTTTCTTT.

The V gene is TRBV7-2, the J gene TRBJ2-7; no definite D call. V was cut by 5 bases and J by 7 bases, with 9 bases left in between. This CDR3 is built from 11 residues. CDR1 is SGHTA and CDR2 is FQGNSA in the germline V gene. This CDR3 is CASSSMVEQYF. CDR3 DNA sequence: TGTGCCAGCAGCAGTATGGTTGAGCAGTACTTC.